The sequence of this T cell receptor (beta chain) was determined in a study of OX40 agonist ivuxolimab in advanced cancers. Cycle 7 day 1, cycle 4 day 1, and baseline were the timepoints at which blood was sampled. Libraries were prepared by immunoSEQ multiplex PCR; TCRdb keeps only in-frame clonotypes and omits some of them. The table has tens of thousands of clones, around four fifths seen once; the top ten hold 1.5% to 2%. Germline V lookup: CDR1 MDHEN, CDR2 SYDVKM. V was pared by 3 bases and J by 1 base, with 1 base of the junction left unmatched. This CDR3 comprises 14 residues. The J gene is TRBJ2-3, the V gene TRBV28, with 7 bases lining up with TRBD2. Sequences were derived from CD4+ or CD8+ T cells sorted from blood, sampled in a trial of the OX40 agonist ivuxolimab. The sequence was obtained from an adult with an advanced solid tumor such as melanoma, head and neck, liver or kidney cancer. CDR3 in DNA: TGTGCCAGCAGTTTTCGGGGGGGCACAGATACGCAGTATTTT. Translated: CASSFRGGTDTQYF. Using reference TRBV28 and TRBJ2-3 for the parts outside the CDR3, the full variable domain is DVKVTQSSRYLVKRTGEKVFLECVQDMDHENMFWYRQDPGLGLRLIYFSYDVKMKEKGDIPEGYSVSREKKERFSLILESASTNQTSMYLCASSFRGGTDTQYFGPGTRLTVL.